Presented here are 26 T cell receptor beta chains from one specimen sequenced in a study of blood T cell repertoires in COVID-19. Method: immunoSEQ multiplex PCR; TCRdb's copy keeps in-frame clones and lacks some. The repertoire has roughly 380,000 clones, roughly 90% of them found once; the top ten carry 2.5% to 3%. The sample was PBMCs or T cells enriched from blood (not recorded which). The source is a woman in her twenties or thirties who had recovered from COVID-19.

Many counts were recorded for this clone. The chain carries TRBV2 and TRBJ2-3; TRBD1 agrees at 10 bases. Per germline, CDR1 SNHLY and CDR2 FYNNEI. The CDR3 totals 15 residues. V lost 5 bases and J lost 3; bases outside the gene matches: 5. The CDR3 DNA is TGTGCCAGCAGTTCCGGGACAGGGGTAACAGATACGCAGTATTTT. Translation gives CASSSGTGVTDTQYF.

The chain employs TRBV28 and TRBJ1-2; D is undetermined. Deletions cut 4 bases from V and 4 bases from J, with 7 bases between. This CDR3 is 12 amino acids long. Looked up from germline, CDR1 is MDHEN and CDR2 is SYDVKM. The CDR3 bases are TGTGCCAGCAGTTCCCCGGTCTATGGCTACACCTTC. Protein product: CASSSPVYGYTF.

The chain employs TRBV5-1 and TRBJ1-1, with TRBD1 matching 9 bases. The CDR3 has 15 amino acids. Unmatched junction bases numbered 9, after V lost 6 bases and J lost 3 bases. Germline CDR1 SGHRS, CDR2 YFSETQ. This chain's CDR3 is CASTGLTGGYTEAFF. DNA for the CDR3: TGCGCCAGCACCGGTCTTACAGGGGGCTACACTGAAGCTTTCTTT.

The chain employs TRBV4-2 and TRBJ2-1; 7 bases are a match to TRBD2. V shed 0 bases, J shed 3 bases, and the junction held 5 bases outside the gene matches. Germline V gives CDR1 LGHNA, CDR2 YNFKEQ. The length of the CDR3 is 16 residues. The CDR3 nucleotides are TGTGCCAGCAGCCAAGATACCAGCGGGGACTACAATGAGCAGTTCTTC. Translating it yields CASSQDTSGDYNEQFF.

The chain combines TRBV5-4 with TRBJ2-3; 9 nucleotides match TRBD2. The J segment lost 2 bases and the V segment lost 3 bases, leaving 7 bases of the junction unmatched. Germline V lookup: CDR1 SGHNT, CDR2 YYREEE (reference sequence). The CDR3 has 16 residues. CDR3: CASSSIAGAVTDTQYF. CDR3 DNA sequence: TGTGCCAGCAGCTCAATAGCGGGGGCGGTCACAGATACGCAGTATTTT.

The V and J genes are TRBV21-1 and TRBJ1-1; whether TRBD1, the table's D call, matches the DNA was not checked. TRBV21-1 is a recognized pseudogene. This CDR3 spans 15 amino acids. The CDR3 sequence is CASSNRQGCSTEAFF. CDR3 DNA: TGTGCCAGCAGCAATCGTCAGGGGTGTAGTACTGAAGCTTTCTTT.

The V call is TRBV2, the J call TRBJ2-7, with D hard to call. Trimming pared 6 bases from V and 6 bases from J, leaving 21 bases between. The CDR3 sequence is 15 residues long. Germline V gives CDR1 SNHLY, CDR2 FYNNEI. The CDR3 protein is CASSNPMTGRLEQYF. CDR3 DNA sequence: TGTGCCAGCAGCAACCCTATGACTGGAAGGCTCGAGCAGTACTTC.

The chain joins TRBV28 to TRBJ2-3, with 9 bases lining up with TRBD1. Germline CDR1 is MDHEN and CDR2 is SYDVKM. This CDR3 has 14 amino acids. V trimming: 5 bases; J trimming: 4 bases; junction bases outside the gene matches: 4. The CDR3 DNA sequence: TGTGCCAGCAGTGGACAGGGGCCCCCAGATACGCAGTATTTT. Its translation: CASSGQGPPDTQYF.

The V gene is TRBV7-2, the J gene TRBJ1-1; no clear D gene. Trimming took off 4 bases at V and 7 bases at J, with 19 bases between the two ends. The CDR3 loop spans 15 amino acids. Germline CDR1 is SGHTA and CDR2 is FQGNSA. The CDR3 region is CASSYGSTSVGEAFF. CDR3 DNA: TGTGCCAGCAGCTACGGATCGACATCAGTTGGTGAAGCTTTCTTT.

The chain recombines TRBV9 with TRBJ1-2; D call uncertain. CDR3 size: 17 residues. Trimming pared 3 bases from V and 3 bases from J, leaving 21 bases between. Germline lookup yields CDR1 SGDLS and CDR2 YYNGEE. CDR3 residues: CASSGGSTGFSHYGYTF. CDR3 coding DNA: TGTGCCAGCAGCGGAGGGAGCACGGGCTTTTCGCACTATGGCTACACCTTC.

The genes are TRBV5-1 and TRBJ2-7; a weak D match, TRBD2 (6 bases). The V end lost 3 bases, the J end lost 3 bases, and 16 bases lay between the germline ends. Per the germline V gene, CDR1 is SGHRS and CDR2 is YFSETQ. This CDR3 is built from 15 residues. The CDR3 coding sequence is TGCGCCAGCAGCTGGAGGGCCGGGGGAATCTACGAGCAGTACTTC. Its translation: CASSWRAGGIYEQYF.

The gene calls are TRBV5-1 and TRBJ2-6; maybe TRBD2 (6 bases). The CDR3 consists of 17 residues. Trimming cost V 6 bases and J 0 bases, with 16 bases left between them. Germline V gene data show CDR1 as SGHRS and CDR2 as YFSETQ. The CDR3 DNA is TGCGCCAGCACTCCGGCGCGGCGGGACTCTGGGGCCAACGTCCTGACTTTC. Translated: CASTPARRDSGANVLTF.

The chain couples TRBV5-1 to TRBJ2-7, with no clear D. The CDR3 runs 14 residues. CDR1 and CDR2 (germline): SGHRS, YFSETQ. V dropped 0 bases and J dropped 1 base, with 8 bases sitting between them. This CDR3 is CASSLADGSYEQYF. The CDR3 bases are TGCGCCAGCAGCTTGGCCGACGGGTCCTACGAGCAGTACTTC.

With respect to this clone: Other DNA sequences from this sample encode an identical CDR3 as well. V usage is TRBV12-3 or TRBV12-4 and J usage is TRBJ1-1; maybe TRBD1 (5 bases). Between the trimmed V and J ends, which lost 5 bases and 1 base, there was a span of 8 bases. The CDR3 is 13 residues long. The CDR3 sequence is CASSLQGNTEAFF. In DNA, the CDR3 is TGTGCCAGCAGTCTTCAGGGGAACACTGAAGCTTTCTTT.

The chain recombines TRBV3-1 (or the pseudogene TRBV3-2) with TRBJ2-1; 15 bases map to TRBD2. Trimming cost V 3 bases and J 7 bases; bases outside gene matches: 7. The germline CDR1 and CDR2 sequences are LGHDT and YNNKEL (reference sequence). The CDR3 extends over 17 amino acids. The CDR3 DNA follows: TGTGCCAGCAGCCAGTCCCGCGGGACTAGCGGGAGGAATGAGCAGTTCTTC. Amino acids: CASSQSRGTSGRNEQFF.

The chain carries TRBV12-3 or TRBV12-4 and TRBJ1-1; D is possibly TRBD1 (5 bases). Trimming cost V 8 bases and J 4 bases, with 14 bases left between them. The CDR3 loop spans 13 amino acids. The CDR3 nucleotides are TGTGCCAGCGGGTACAGGATTAGCACTGAAGCTTTCTTT. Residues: CASGYRISTEAFF.

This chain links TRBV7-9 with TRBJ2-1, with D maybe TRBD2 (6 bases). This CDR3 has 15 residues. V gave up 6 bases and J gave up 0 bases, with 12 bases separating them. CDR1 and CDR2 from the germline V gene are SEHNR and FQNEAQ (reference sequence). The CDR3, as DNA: TGTGCCAGCAGTCGGGACTGGAGCTCCTACAATGAGCAGTTCTTC. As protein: CASSRDWSSYNEQFF.

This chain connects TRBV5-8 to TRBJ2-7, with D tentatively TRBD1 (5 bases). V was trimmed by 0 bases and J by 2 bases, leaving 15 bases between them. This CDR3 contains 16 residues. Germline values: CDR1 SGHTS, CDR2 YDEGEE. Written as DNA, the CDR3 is TGTGCCAGCAGCTTGGCCGGGTTCAGACAGACCTACGAGCAGTACTTC. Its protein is CASSLAGFRQTYEQYF.

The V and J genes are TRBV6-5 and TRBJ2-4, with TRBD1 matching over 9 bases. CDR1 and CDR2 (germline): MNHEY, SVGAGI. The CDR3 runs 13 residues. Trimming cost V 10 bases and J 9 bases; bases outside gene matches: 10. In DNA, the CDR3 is TGTGCCACCAGACAGGGGGGGGGAGGCATTCAGTACTTC. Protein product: CATRQGGGGIQYF.

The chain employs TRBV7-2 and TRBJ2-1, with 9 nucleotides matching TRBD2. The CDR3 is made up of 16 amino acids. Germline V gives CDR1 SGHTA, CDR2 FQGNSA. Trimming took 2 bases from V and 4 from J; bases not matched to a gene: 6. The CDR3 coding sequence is TGTGCCAGCAGCTTAAATCGCGGGAGGGTATACAATGAGCAGTTCTTC. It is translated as CASSLNRGRVYNEQFF.

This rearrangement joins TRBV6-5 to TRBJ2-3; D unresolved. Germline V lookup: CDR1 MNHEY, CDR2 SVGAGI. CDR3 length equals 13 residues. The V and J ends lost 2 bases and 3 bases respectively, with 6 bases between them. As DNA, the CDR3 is TGTGCCAGCAGTTACCGTCCGACAGATACGCAGTATTTT. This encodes CASSYRPTDTQYF.

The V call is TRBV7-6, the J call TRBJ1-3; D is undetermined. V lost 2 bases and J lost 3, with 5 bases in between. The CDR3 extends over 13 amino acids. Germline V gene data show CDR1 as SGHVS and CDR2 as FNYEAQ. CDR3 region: CASSLTSGNTIYF. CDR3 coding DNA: TGTGCCAGCAGCTTAACAAGTGGAAACACCATATATTTT.

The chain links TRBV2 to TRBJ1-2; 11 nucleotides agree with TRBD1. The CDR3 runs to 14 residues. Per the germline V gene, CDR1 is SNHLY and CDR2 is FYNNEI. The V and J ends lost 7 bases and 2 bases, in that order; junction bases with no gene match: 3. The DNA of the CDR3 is TGTGCCAGCAACGGACAGGGGGCCAACTATGGCTACACCTTC. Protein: CASNGQGANYGYTF.

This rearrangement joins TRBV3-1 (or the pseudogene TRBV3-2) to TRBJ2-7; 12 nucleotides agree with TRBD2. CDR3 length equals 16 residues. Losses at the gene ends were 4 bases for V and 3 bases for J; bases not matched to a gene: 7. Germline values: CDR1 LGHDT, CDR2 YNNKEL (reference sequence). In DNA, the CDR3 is TGTGCCAGCAGCCTGACTAGCGGGGGTGCTCACTACGAGCAGTACTTC. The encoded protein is CASSLTSGGAHYEQYF.

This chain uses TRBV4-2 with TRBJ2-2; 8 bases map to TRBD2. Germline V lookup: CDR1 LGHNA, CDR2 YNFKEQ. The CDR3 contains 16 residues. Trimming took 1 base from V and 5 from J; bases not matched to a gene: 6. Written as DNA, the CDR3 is TGTGCCAGCAGCCAAGGGCGGGAGGAACCGACCGGGGAGCTGTTTTTT. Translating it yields CASSQGREEPTGELFF.

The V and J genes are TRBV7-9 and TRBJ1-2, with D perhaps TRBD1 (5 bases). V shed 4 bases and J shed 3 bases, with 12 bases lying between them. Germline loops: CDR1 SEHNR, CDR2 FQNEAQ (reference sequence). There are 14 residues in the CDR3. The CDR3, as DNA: TGTGCCAGCAGCTCCATGGGGGGGGACTATGGCTACACCTTC. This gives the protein CASSSMGGDYGYTF.